A selection of T cell receptor beta chains follows, all from one sample in a study of T-cell reconstitution after alpha-beta-depleted transplantation in children. TCRdb re-derived calls from the PCR reads in MiXCR, one entry per CDR3 protein. Here the sample spans 400,000 to 500,000 distinct CDR3 sequences, 11% being singletons. Source: PBMCs from the stem cell graft donor, taken from the stem cell graft. The receptors were sampled from a human donor who donated a stem cell graft to a child with acute myeloid leukemia. The CDR3 runs from the conserved cysteine through the conserved F or W. Each record gives: D gene, J gene, V gene, clone size, CDR3 DNA, CDR3 protein. The D gene is left open where the match is weak. The listing skips clone size in some rows; elsewhere it reads once, few, many or a size class.

.	TRBJ2-2	TRBV5-1	few	TGCGCCAGCAGCCTCTTTTGGCAGACGAACACCGGGGAGCTGTTTTTT	CASSLFWQTNTGELFF
.	TRBJ2-1	TRBV4-2	many	TGTGCCAGCAGCCAACTAGGTGGCTATGAGCAGTTCTTC	CASSQLGGYEQFF
.	TRBJ2-1	TRBV6-2/TRBV6-3	few	TGTGCCGCAGGGACCAGCTCCTACAATGAGCAGTTCTTC	CAAGTSSYNEQFF
TRBD1	TRBJ2-1	TRBV10-2	.	TGCGCCACCAAGTCCGGGACAGCGAGCTACAATGAGCAGTTCTTC	CATKSGTASYNEQFF
TRBD2	TRBJ2-1	TRBV5-1	.	TGCGCCAGCAGCTTGGGGCCGGGTAGCGGGGGAGTAGATGAGCAGTTCTTC	CASSLGPGSGGVDEQFF
.	TRBJ1-2	TRBV15	few	TGTCCCACCAGCAGAGGAGACGGGGGCTATGGCTACACCTTC	CPTSRGDGGYGYTF
.	TRBJ2-2	TRBV12-3/TRBV12-4	few	TGTGCCAGCAACAAGCGTCTGACTACCGGGGAGCTGTTTTTT	CASNKRLTTGELFF
TRBD2	TRBJ2-7	TRBV5-1	.	TGCGCCAGCAGCTTGGAGGGACTAGGCATGGACGAGCAGTACTTC	CASSLEGLGMDEQYF
TRBD2	TRBJ2-1	TRBV20-1	few	TGCAGTGCTAGAGATCTGGCGGGAGGTATGAATGAGCAGTTCTTC	CSARDLAGGMNEQFF
.	TRBJ2-7	TRBV7-8	few	TGTGCCAGCAGCCTAGACCCCAAACAGGGATACGAGCAGTACTTC	CASSLDPKQGYEQYF
.	TRBJ1-2	TRBV27	.	TGTGCCAGCAGGGATGGGGTTGGCTATGGCTACACCTTC	CASRDGVGYGYTF
.	TRBJ1-1	TRBV5-1	few	TGCGCCAGCAGCTCAGGGGACATGAACACTGAAGCTTTCTTT	CASSSGDMNTEAFF
TRBD1	TRBJ2-1	TRBV29-1	many	TGCAGCGTTGAAGGACAGGGGGTGAGCTCCTACAATGAGCAGTTCTTC	CSVEGQGVSSYNEQFF
.	TRBJ2-1	TRBV7-7	few	TGTGCTAGCAGCTTATCAGGGGACAATGAGCAGTTCTTC	CASSLSGDNEQFF
TRBD2	TRBJ2-7	TRBV7-8	many	TGTGCCAGCAGCACAATAGCGGGGGCCTACGAGCAGTACTTC	CASSTIAGAYEQYF
TRBD2	TRBJ2-5	TRBV9	many	TGTGCCAGCAGCCCAGGACTAGCGGGGGTCGGGGAGACCCAGTACTTC	CASSPGLAGVGETQYF
.	TRBJ1-2	TRBV7-2	.	TGTGCCAGCAGACCTACAGGGTACTATGGCTACACCTTC	CASRPTGYYGYTF
.	TRBJ2-7	TRBV10-3	.	TGTGCCATCAGTGAGTCGGTTGGCGACGAGCAGTACTTC	CAISESVGDEQYF
.	TRBJ1-1	TRBV5-4	.	TGTGCCAGCAGCTATGGCAGGTGGGACACTGAAGCTTTCTTT	CASSYGRWDTEAFF
.	TRBJ1-5	TRBV20-1	many	TGCAGTGCTATGGACGGATTTCCGCCCCAGCATTTT	CSAMDGFPPQHF
.	TRBJ1-3	TRBV30	.	TGTGCCTGGAGTAGAACGGCCTCCTCTGGAAACACCATATATTTT	CAWSRTASSGNTIYF
.	TRBJ2-1	TRBV6-5	many	TGTGCCAGCAGTTACTCGAGAGACAATGAGCAGTTCTTC	CASSYSRDNEQFF
.	TRBJ1-1	TRBV20-1	few	TGCAGTGCTAGTCACAGCGGGAACACTGAAGCTTTCTTT	CSASHSGNTEAFF
.	TRBJ1-5	TRBV27	many	TGTGCCAGCAGTTTAAACAGGGTTGTCAATCAGCCCCAGCATTTT	CASSLNRVVNQPQHF
TRBD1	TRBJ2-5	TRBV20-1	.	TGCAGCGGGGACAGTCAAGAGACCCAGTACTTC	CSGDSQETQYF
.	TRBJ2-5	TRBV10-3	many	TGTGCCATCAGACCGACAGCCACTCAAGAGACCCAGTACTTC	CAIRPTATQETQYF
TRBD2	TRBJ2-7	TRBV20-1	few	TGCAGTGCTAGCCCACACGGGACTAGCTCCTACGAGCAGTACTTC	CSASPHGTSSYEQYF